The source of this T cell receptor beta chain is a study of T-cell memory formation after mild COVID-19. Overall study: Largely, the TCR clusters proved donor specific. Regarding the study as a whole: Those CD4+ clones that contracted were mainly in CM and EM (CD8+ ones in EMRA). While clones contracting from day 15 to 85 were balanced between CD4 and CD8, later expanders leaned CD4+.

This clonotype was found many times. The target antigen is unknown. TCRdb re-called the 5' RACE reads through MiXCR, storing one row per CDR3 protein. The table includes just under 550,000 distinct CDR3 sequences, 20% detected once. Germline assignment: CDR1 LNHDA and CDR2 SQIVND (reference sequence). CDR3 length: 13 amino acids. The germline V and J ends were trimmed by 5 bases and 6 bases, with 10 bases remaining between them. The specimen sequenced was PBMCs or a T cell subset sorted from them (not recorded which). The chain employs TRBV19 and TRBJ2-2; tentative D call: TRBD2 (6 bases). This sequence was found in an adult woman who had mild COVID-19 (a few samples of this study predate the infection). Cell type and time point are not known. The CDR3 DNA is TGTGCCAGTAGTTGGAGGGTGGCCGGGGAGCTGTTTTTT. Translated: CASSWRVAGELFF.